This paragraph covers one TCR beta chain sequence. The data are from a study of patients and donors after allogeneic stem cell transplantation. The CDR3 is 19 residues long. V lost 7 bases and J lost 0, with 22 bases in between. Germline values: CDR1 MNHEY, CDR2 SMNVEV (reference sequence). TCRdb itself ran the RT-PCR reads through MiXCR, one entry per CDR3 protein. The sample shows approximately 200,000 distinct CDR3 sequences, over 12% of them seen only once. The specimen sequenced was blood, either unsorted or a sorted T cell fraction (not recorded which). The V call is TRBV27, the J call TRBJ2-6; maybe TRBD2 (6 bases). The receptor was isolated from a human donor who was either an allogeneic HSCT recipient or a stem cell or donor lymphocyte infusion donor (not recorded which). It is not recorded whose cells these are; they may come from a transplant donor. Here the CDR3 reads CASTSRGGGIASGANVLTF. DNA of the CDR3: TGTGCCAGCACCTCCCGAGGTGGAGGGATTGCCTCTGGGGCCAACGTCCTGACTTTC.